A single sample gave rise to the 19 T cell receptor beta chains below, sequenced in a study of blood T cells in healthy people across ages. The authors ran a second PCR of roughly 6 to 11 cycles using a sample-barcoded 5' primer and a J-beta primer mix. Each CDR3 protein gets one entry after TCRdb re-called the 5' RACE reads with MiXCR. The sample consists of over 600,000 distinct CDR3 sequences, 40% to 50% of them appearing once. Sequencing was done on a sample of blood. Receptor source: a man at least 80 years old in good health.

This clonotype was counted a few times. The chain joins TRBV15 to TRBJ2-4; D is ambiguous. V shed 0 bases and J shed 6 bases, with 12 bases lying between them. Germline-derived CDR1 and CDR2 are LNHNV and YYDKDF (reference sequence). CDR3 length: 15 amino acids. The CDR3 loop is CATSRDLTLGNIQYF. In nucleotides, the CDR3 is TGTGCCACCAGCAGAGATTTGACTCTGGGAAACATTCAGTACTTC.

This clonotype was recorded once. The chain has TRBV3-1 and TRBJ2-5, with 11 bases matching TRBD2. The CDR3 is made up of 18 amino acids. V was clipped by 4 bases and J by 6 bases; unmatched bases: 16. CDR1 and CDR2 (germline): LGHDT, YNNKEL (reference sequence). In nucleotides, the CDR3 is TGTGCCAGCAGCCCCGGGGATAGCGGGGGGGCCGGTCAGAAGACCCAGTACTTC. This translates into CASSPGDSGGAGQKTQYF.

This clonotype was counted only a few times. The chain uses TRBV4-1 and TRBJ2-1, with unresolved D. Germline V gene data show CDR1 as MGHRA and CDR2 as YSYEKL. The CDR3 spans 15 residues. V lost 2 bases and J 0 bases, leaving 8 bases between the germline ends. This CDR3 reads CASSQMTNSYNEQFF. The CDR3 DNA is TGCGCCAGCAGCCAAATGACGAACTCCTACAATGAGCAGTTCTTC.

This clonotype was observed many times. This chain links TRBV20-1 with TRBJ2-7, with 11 bases aligning to TRBD2. J lost 3 bases, V lost 4 bases, and 11 bases had no gene match. The CDR3 is 16 residues long. Per the germline V gene, CDR1 is DFQATT and CDR2 is SNEGSKA (reference sequence). CDR3 loop: CSATDLLAGDHYEQYF. In DNA, the CDR3 is TGCAGTGCTACCGATCTACTAGCGGGGGACCACTACGAGCAGTACTTC.

This clonotype occurred a few times. The genes are TRBV12-3 or TRBV12-4 and TRBJ1-5, with D possibly TRBD1 on 6 matching bases. The CDR3 consists of 12 residues. Trimming stripped 6 bases from V and 6 bases from J, with 9 bases between. CDR3 DNA sequence: TGTGCCAGCAGGGGGACATCTCAGCCCCAGCATTTT. Protein product: CASRGTSQPQHF.

The chain has TRBV18 and TRBJ2-7; 11 bases are a match to TRBD2. The end of the DNA fits TRBJ2-4 better, so the J call may be wrong. The germline CDR1 and CDR2 sequences are KGHSH and LQKENI. The CDR3 covers 18 residues. CDR3 amino acids: CASSPLAGGLRAKNIQYF. Here the CDR3 DNA reads TGTGCCAGCTCACCACTAGCGGGGGGGCTACGGGCCAAAAACATTCAGTACTTC.

V is TRBV5-5 and J is TRBJ2-1; perhaps TRBD2 as D (5 bases). Germline V gene lookup returns CDR1 SGHKS and CDR2 YYEKEE (reference sequence). V was cut by 0 bases and J by 2 bases, with 12 bases left in between. This CDR3 contains 16 residues. The CDR3: CASSLVGGPPYNEQFF. The CDR3 DNA reads TGTGCCAGCAGCTTGGTAGGCGGGCCGCCCTACAATGAGCAGTTCTTC.

Concerning this clonotype: Given a much more abundant clone one base away, this may be a read error. The V call is TRBV5-8, the J call TRBJ2-7; perhaps TRBD2 as D (6 bases). V lost 3 bases and J 0 bases, leaving 16 bases between the germline ends. The germline V gene encodes CDR1 SGHTS and CDR2 YDEGEE. The CDR3 contains 16 residues. The CDR3 DNA follows: TGTGCCAGCAGCTCGGGGGTTGCGGAAAGCTCCTACGAGCAGTACTTC. It is translated as CASSSGVAESSYEQYF. Together with reference TRBV5-8 and TRBJ2-7, the CDR3 gives the full variable domain: EAGVTQSPTHLIKTRGQQATLRCSPISGHTSVYWYQQALGLGLQFLLWYDEGEERNRGNFPPRFSGRQFPNYSSELNVNALELEDSALYLCASSSGVAESSYEQYFGPGTRLTVT.

The chain has TRBV18 and TRBJ2-5; TRBD2 might be the D (7 bases). With 1 base removed from V and 4 bases from J, the gap between germline ends came to 13 bases. This CDR3 has 15 amino acids. Germline CDR1 and CDR2: KGHSH and LQKENI. In DNA, the CDR3 is TGTGCCAGCTCACCACACCCGAGGGGGGGAGAGACCCAGTACTTC. It yields the protein CASSPHPRGGETQYF.

This clonotype was observed a handful of times. The gene calls are TRBV7-2 and TRBJ1-6, with D unclear. V lost 5 bases to trimming and J lost 6 bases, with 14 bases between them. Germline V gene lookup returns CDR1 SGHTA and CDR2 FQGNSA. This CDR3 has 15 residues. The CDR3 loop reads CASSPALGSNSPLHF. CDR3 DNA: TGTGCCAGCAGCCCAGCCCTTGGCTCTAATTCACCCCTCCACTTT.

As DNA, the CDR3 is TGCGCCAGCAGCCAACAGGGGGCTAGGAACTATGGCTACACCTTC. Residues: CASSQQGARNYGYTF. This sequence joins TRBV4-1 and TRBJ1-2, with 8 bases that match TRBD1. CDR3 size: 15 residues. Trimming took 2 bases from V and 2 from J; bases not matched to a gene: 4. Germline V gene lookup returns CDR1 MGHRA and CDR2 YSYEKL.

This clonotype has a count of ten or more. The chain uses TRBV11-2 and TRBJ2-3; D ambiguous. Germline lookup yields CDR1 SGHAT and CDR2 FQNNGV. V shed 6 bases and J shed 0 bases, with 10 bases lying between them. The CDR3 totals 14 residues. The CDR3 protein is CASSPLASTDTQYF. In DNA, the CDR3 is TGTGCCAGCAGTCCCTTAGCCAGCACAGATACGCAGTATTTT.

This clonotype was detected only once. The chain joins TRBV7-9 to TRBJ1-1, with TRBD1 as a possible D gene (6 bases). Per germline, CDR1 SEHNR and CDR2 FQNEAQ (reference sequence). CDR3 length: 16 residues. Trimming stripped 4 bases from V and 1 base from J, with 16 bases between. CDR3 in amino acids: CASSYYGGLRNTEAFF. Written as DNA, the CDR3 is TGTGCCAGCAGCTACTATGGGGGGCTCAGGAACACTGAAGCTTTCTTT.

The chain combines TRBV7-9 with TRBJ1-4, with a possible D match to TRBD1 (6 bases). In germline, CDR1 is SEHNR, CDR2 FQNEAQ (reference sequence). This CDR3 has 15 residues. Trimming removed 5 bases from V and 7 bases from J, with 17 bases in between. The CDR3 DNA sequence: TGTGCCAGCAGCATCCCGAGGGGGGCTGGTGAAAAACTGTTTTTT. Translating it yields CASSIPRGAGEKLFF.

Worth noting for this clonotype: Being one base from a much bigger clone, this may be a read error. The chain links TRBV29-1 to TRBJ2-7; TRBD1 aligns across 9 bases. This CDR3 has 15 residues. The trim removed 2 bases at V and 3 bases at J, leaving 8 bases unmatched. The germline CDR1 and CDR2 sequences are SQVTM and ANQGSEA. The CDR3 DNA is TGCAGCGTTGAACTTCCGGGACAGGGTATCTACGAGCAGTACTTC. It translates to CSVELPGQGIYEQYF.

This clonotype was counted at least ten times. V gene TRBV27 combines with J gene TRBJ2-1; D ambiguous. The ends were cut back, 6 bases at V and 6 bases at J, with 12 bases in the middle. The CDR3 covers 13 residues. CDR1 MNHEY and CDR2 SMNVEV come from the germline V gene (reference sequence). The CDR3 is CASSFTSGNEQFF. Here the CDR3 DNA reads TGTGCCAGCAGCTTTACATCTGGCAATGAGCAGTTCTTC.

Only a few counts were recorded for this clonotype. This chain links TRBV7-8 with TRBJ2-1, with 7 bases lining up with TRBD1. The CDR3 contains 18 residues. Germline-derived CDR1 and CDR2 are SGHVS and FQNEAQ. V lost 0 bases to trimming and J lost 3 bases; unmatched junction nucleotides: 11. The CDR3 spells CASSLARRGRVIYNEQFF. The CDR3, as DNA: TGTGCCAGCAGCTTAGCGCGAAGGGGGCGGGTTATCTACAATGAGCAGTTCTTC.

Note on this clonotype: A much larger clone lies a single base off, so this may be a read error. V gene TRBV4-2 combines with J gene TRBJ2-1, with TRBD2 matching 11 bases. From germline, CDR1 is LGHNA and CDR2 YNFKEQ. The CDR3 consists of 15 residues. CDR3 sequence: CASSILAGGVNVQFF. In DNA form, the CDR3 reads TGTGCCAGCAGCATTCTAGCGGGAGGAGTTAATGTGCAGTTCTTC.

The CDR3 coding sequence is TGTGCCAGCAGCATGGGACTAGCGGGGCCCCTGGAGCAGTTCTTC. Amino acid sequence: CASSMGLAGPLEQFF. V usage is TRBV5-4 and J usage is TRBJ2-1; 13 bases align to TRBD2. This CDR3 is 15 amino acids long. V trimming: 4 bases; J trimming: 10 bases; junction bases outside the gene matches: 8. Germline V gene sequence: CDR1 SGHNT, CDR2 YYREEE (reference sequence). The full variable domain, with the rest looked up from reference TRBV5-4 and TRBJ2-1, is ETGVTQSPTHLIKTRGQQVTLRCSSQSGHNTVSWYQQALGQGPQFIFQYYREEENGRGNFPPRFSGLQFPNYSSELNVNALELDDSALYLCASSMGLAGPLEQFFGPGTRLTVL.